This TCR beta chain was captured in a study of cytomegalovirus exposure and HLA in healthy donors. This clone was observed a single time. At one end the junction does not follow the germline gene, possibly because of a read error. The PCR made use of 60 Vbeta and 13 Jbeta primers. Assay used: immunoSEQ multiplex PCR; TCRdb lists only in-frame clones, some missing. The table lists tens of thousands of clones, 80% to 90% of them singletons. The CDR3 consists of 14 residues. Germline lookup yields CDR1 MNHNS and CDR2 SASEGT. This clonotype originated in a woman aged 18-29 years in good health and CMV-seropositive. The V gene is TRBV6-1, the J gene TRBJ1-5, with D possibly TRBD1 on 5 matching bases. What was sequenced was PBMCs. This CDR3 is CASRLQGSLQAQHF. CDR3 bases: TGTGCCAGCCGATTGCAGGGTTCCCTTCAGGCCCAGCATTTT.